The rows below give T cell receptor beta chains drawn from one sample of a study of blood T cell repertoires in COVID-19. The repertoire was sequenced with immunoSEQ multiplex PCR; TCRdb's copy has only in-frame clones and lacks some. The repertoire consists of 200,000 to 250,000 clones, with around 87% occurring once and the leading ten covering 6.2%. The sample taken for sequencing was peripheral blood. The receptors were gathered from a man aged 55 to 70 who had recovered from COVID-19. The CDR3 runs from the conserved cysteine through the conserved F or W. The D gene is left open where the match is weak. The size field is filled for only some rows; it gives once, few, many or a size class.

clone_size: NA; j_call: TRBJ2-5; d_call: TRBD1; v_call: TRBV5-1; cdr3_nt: TGCGCCAGCAGCGCGTCGGGGACAGGGGGGGAGACCCAGTACTTC; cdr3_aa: CASSASGTGGETQYF
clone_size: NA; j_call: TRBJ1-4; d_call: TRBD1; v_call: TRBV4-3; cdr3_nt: TGCGCCAGCAGCCAGGGACAGGGTTCGGAAAAACTGTTTTTT; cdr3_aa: CASSQGQGSEKLFF
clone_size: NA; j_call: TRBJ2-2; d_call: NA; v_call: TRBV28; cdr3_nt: TGTGCCAGCAGTTTATCGGCTAGCGCGAGTTACACCGGGGAGCTGTTTTTT; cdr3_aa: CASSLSASASYTGELFF
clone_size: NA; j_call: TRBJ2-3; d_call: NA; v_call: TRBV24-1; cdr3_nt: TGTGCCACCGCCGGAGGAACAGATACGCAGTATTTT; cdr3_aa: CATAGGTDTQYF
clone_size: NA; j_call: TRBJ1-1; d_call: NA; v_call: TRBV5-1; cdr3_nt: TGCGCCAGCAGCTTGGGGCGGGGGACTGAAGCTTTCTTT; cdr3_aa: CASSLGRGTEAFF
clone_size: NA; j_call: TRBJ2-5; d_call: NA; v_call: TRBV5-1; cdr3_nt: TGCGCCAGCAGCTTGGGCGGGTACCAAGAGACCCAGTACTTC; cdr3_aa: CASSLGGYQETQYF
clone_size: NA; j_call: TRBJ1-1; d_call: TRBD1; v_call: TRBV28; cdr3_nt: TGTGCCAGCGGAGTCCCCCGGACAGGGCATCCTGAAGCTTTCTTT; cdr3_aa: CASGVPRTGHPEAFF
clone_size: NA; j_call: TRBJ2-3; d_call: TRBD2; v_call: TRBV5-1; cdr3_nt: TGCGCCAGCAGCTTGGGACTAGCGGAACACACAGATACGCAGTATTTT; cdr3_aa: CASSLGLAEHTDTQYF
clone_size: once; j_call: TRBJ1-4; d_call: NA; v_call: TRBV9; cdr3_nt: TGTGCCAGCATAAGCGCTCATGAAAAACTGTTTTTT; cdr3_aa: CASISAHEKLFF
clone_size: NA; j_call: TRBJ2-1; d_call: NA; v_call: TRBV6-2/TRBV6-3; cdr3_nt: TGTGCCAGCCGCCCCGGGTGGGGGGGCCTAAATGAGCAGTTCTTC; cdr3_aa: CASRPGWGGLNEQFF
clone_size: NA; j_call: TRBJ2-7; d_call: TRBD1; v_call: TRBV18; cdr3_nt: TGTGCCAGCTCACAGACAAGGGACAGGGGGCGCGAGCAGTACTTC; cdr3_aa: CASSQTRDRGREQYF
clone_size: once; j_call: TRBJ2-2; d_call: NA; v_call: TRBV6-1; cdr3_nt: TGTGCCAGCAGTGAGCCAGGGTCGAACACCGGGGAGCTGTTTTTT; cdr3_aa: CASSEPGSNTGELFF
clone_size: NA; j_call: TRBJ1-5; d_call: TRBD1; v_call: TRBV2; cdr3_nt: TGTGCCAGCGGGACAGGGACAGGGCGGTATCAGCCCCAGCATTTT; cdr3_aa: CASGTGTGRYQPQHF
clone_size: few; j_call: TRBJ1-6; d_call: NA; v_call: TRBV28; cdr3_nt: TGTGCCAGCAGTTTATGGGGGCCGGATCAAGCCCTCCACTTT; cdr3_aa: CASSLWGPDQALHF
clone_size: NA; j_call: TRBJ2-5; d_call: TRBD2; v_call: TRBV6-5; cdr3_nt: TGTGCCAGCAGCACCGGGGGGGCCGGTGTGACCCAGTACTTC; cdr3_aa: CASSTGGAGVTQYF
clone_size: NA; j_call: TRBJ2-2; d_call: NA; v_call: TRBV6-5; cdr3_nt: TGTGCCAGCAGAGAGGGACTCTTCACCGGGGAGCTGTTTTTT; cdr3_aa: CASREGLFTGELFF
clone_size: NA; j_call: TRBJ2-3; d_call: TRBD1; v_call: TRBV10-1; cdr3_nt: TGCGCCAGCCGGGCAGGGGGAAACCGAGATACGCAGTATTTT; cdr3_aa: CASRAGGNRDTQYF
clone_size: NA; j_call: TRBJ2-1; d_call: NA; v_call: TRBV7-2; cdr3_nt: TGTGCCAGCAGCCCACTAGGGAATGAGCAGTTCTTC; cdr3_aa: CASSPLGNEQFF
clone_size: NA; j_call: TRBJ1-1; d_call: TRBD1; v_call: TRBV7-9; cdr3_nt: TGTGCCAGCAGCCCGGGACAGGGATTAACTGAAGCTTTCTTT; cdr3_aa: CASSPGQGLTEAFF
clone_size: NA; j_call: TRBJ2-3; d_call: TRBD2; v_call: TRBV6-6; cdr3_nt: TGTGCCAGCAGTCCAAGCTTATTAGCGGGAGGGAGAGATACGCAGTATTTT; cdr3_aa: CASSPSLLAGGRDTQYF
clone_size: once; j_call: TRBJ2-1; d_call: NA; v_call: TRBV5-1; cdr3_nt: TGCGCCAGCAGCACCACTGAAACAGGGCTTACAAGTAATGAGCAGTTCTTC; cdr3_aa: CASSTTETGLTSNEQFF
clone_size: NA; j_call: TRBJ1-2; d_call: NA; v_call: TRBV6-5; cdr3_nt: TGTGCCAGCAGTAGCCGGGACATGGGGAGAGGCTACACCTTC; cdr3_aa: CASSSRDMGRGYTF
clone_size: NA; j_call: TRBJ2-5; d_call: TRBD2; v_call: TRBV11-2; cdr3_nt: TGTGCCAGCAGCCCGGGACTAGCGACACAAGAGACCCAGTACTTC; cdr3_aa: CASSPGLATQETQYF
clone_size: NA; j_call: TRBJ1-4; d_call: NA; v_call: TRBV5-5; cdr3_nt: TGTGCCAGCAGCTTGTTCGACGGGAATGAAAAACTGTTTTTT; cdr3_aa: CASSLFDGNEKLFF
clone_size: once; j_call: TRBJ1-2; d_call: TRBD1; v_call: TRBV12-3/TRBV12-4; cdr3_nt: TGTGCCAGCAGGGGGACAGGGGTGGGCTACACCTTC; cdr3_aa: CASRGTGVGYTF
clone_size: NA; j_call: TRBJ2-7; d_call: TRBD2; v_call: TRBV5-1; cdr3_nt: TGCGCCAGCAGCCCCTCGACTAGCGGGAGAGTGGGCGAGCAGTACTTC; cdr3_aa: CASSPSTSGRVGEQYF
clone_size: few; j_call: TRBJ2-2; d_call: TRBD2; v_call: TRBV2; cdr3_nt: TGTGCCAGCAGTGATAGGACTAGCGCGACCGGGGAGCTGTTTTTT; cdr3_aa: CASSDRTSATGELFF
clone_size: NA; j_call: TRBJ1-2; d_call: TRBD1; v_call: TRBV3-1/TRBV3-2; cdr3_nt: TGTGCCAGCAGCCAAGTTTACCAAGGGGGCCTTTTAGAGAACTATGGCTACACCTTC; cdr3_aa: CASSQVYQGGLLENYGYTF
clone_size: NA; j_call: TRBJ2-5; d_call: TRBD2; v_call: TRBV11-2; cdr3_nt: TGTGCCAGCAGCTGGGGGACTAGGGGCAGCGAGACCCAGTACTTC; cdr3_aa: CASSWGTRGSETQYF
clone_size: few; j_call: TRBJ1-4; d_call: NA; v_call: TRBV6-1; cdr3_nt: TGTGCCAGCAGTCCCCCTTCCCCCGGACTGTTTTTT; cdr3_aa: CASSPPSPGLFF
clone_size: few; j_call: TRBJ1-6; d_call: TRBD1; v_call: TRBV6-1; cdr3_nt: TGTGCCAGCAGTGAAGGGGACAGGGTAAATTCACCCCTCCACTTT; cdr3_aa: CASSEGDRVNSPLHF
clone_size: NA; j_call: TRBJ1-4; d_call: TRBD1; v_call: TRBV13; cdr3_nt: TGTGCCAGCAGCCCCGGGACAGGGGCGAGATTGTCGGAAAAACTGTTTTTT; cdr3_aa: CASSPGTGARLSEKLFF
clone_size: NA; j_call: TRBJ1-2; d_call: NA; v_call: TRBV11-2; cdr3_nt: TGTGCCAGCAGCTTTGGGCTTCGGGGTGGCTACACCTTC; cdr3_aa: CASSFGLRGGYTF
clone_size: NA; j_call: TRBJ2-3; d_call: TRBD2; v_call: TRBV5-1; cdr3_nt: TGCGCCAGCAGCTTAGCGGGAGGGCCTGTAGATACGCAGTATTTT; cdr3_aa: CASSLAGGPVDTQYF
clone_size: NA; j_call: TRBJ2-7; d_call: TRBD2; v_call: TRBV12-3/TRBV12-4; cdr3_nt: TGTGCCAGCAGTCTCACCGGGACTAGTGAGCAGTACTTC; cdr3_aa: CASSLTGTSEQYF
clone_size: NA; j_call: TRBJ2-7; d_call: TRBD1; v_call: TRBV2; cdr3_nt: TGTGCCAGCAGGCGTGGGACAGGGCTCTCCTACGAGCAGTACTTC; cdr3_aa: CASRRGTGLSYEQYF
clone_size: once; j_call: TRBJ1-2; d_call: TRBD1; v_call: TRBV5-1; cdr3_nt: TGCGCCAGCAGCTTGGACCCGGGACAGGGGGCTTGGGGCTACACCTTC; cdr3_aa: CASSLDPGQGAWGYTF
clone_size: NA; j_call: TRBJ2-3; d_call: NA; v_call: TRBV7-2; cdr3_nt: TGTGCCAGCAGCTTACTTACAGATACGCAGTATTTT; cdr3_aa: CASSLLTDTQYF
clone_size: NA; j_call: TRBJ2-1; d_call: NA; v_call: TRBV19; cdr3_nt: TGTGCCAGTAAGGAGGCCCTGGCCTACAATGAGCAGTTCTTC; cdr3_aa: CASKEALAYNEQFF
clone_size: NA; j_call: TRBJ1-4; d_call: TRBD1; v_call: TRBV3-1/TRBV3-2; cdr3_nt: TGTGCCAGCAGCCAATCAACCGGGACAGGGAACGAAAAACTGTTTTTT; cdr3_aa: CASSQSTGTGNEKLFF
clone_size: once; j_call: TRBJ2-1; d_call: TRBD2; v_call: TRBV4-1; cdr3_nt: TGCGCCAGCAGCCTCGGACTAGCGGGGGCAAATGAGCAGTTCTTC; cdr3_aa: CASSLGLAGANEQFF
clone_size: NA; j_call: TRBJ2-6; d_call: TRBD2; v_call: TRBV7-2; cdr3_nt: TGTGCCAGCAGCTTAGTACGCCAGGGACTAGTCGGGGCCAACGTCCTGACTTTC; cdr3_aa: CASSLVRQGLVGANVLTF
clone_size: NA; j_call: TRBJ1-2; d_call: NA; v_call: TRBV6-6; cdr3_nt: TGTGCCAGCAGTTACGGACAGTTATATAACTATGGCTACACCTTC; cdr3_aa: CASSYGQLYNYGYTF
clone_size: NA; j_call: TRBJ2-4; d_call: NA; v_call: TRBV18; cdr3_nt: TGTGCCAGCTCACCACGGTCCGGGAAAAACATTCAGTACTTC; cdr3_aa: CASSPRSGKNIQYF
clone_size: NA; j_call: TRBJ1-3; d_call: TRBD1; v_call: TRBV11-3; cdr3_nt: TGTGCCAGCAGCTTGCTCTCTTCAGGGGGCCTCTCTGGAAACACCATATATTTT; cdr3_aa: CASSLLSSGGLSGNTIYF
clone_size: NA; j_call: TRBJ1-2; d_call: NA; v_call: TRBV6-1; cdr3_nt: TGTGCCAGCAGTGAATGGGCTCCCTATGGCTACACCTTC; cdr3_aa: CASSEWAPYGYTF
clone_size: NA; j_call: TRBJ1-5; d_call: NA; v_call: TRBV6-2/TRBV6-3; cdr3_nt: TGTGCCAGCAGTTACAGTATCAGTGTTAATCAGCCCCAGCATTTT; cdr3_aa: CASSYSISVNQPQHF
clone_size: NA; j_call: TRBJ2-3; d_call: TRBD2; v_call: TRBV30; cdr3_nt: TGTGCCTGGAGTGGGCGGGGGACCCGCCCAGATACGCAGTATTTT; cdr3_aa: CAWSGRGTRPDTQYF
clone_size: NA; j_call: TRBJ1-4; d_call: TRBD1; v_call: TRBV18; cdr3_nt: TGTGCCAGCTCACCACGACAGGACAGGTTAAAACTGTTTTTT; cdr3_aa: CASSPRQDRLKLFF
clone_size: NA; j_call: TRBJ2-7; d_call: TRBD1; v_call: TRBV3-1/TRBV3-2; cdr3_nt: TGTGCCAGCAGCCAAGAGGGGACAGCCAACCAGCAGTACTTC; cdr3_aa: CASSQEGTANQQYF
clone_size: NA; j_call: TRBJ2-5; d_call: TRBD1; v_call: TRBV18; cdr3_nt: TGTGCCAGCTCACCCGGGACAGGCGCCCAAGAGACCCAGTACTTC; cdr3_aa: CASSPGTGAQETQYF
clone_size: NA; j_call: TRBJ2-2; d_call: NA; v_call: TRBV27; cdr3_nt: TGTGCCAGCAGTCCATCAAGACGGGCCGGGGAGCTGTTTTTT; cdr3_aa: CASSPSRRAGELFF
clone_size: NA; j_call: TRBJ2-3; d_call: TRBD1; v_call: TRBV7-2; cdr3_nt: TGTGCCAGCCTGTCAGGGGGCGCAGATACGCAGTATTTT; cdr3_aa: CASLSGGADTQYF